One sample yielded the 18 T cell receptor beta chains listed below, sequenced in a study of cytomegalovirus exposure and HLA in healthy donors. The PCR made use of 60 Vbeta and 13 Jbeta primers. Clones were sequenced by immunoSEQ multiplex PCR, and TCRdb holds only the in-frame ones, with some missing. The sample carries some 140,000 clones, approximately 80% recorded once. The sequencing sample was made of PBMCs. The receptors originated from a man aged 25 to 45 in good health and CMV-seronegative.

The DNA for the CDR3 is TGTGCCAGCAGTGACAGGGCCCTCTCTGGGGCCAACGTCCTGACTTTC. It encodes CASSDRALSGANVLTF. The chain links TRBV6-1 to TRBJ2-6; TRBD1 is a possible D gene (5 bases). Looked up from germline, CDR1 is MNHNS and CDR2 is SASEGT. The CDR3 runs 16 residues. Trimming took off 3 bases at V and 0 bases at J, with 9 bases between the two ends.

In its sample, this clone was seen once. This chain joins TRBV5-1 and TRBJ2-6; 9 bases are a match to TRBD1. This CDR3 has 17 residues. Germline V gene data show CDR1 as SGHRS and CDR2 as YFSETQ. V trimming: 1 base; J trimming: 2 bases; junction bases outside the gene matches: 4. The CDR3: CASSLRQGGAGANVLTF. For the CDR3, the DNA is TGCGCCAGCAGCTTGAGACAGGGGGGGGCTGGGGCCAACGTCCTGACTTTC.

Concerning this clone: Different DNA sequences within this sample yield the same CDR3. This sequence joins TRBV6-5 and TRBJ1-2, with D possibly matching TRBD1 (5 bases). V shed 6 bases and J shed 2 bases, with 10 bases lying between them. CDR3 length: 13 amino acids. The germline CDR1 and CDR2 sequences are MNHEY and SVGAGI. The CDR3 loop reads CASSLDSNYGYTF. In nucleotides, the CDR3 is TGTGCCAGCAGCCTCGACAGCAACTATGGCTACACCTTC.

This chain connects TRBV14 to TRBJ1-1; no firm D call. Per germline, CDR1 SGHDN and CDR2 FVKESK. V was shortened by 0 bases and J by 2 bases, with 7 bases between the two germline ends. This CDR3 has 14 residues. CDR3 DNA sequence: TGTGCCAGCAGCCAAGATATGGGCAACACTGAAGCTTTCTTT. It encodes CASSQDMGNTEAFF.

The J gene is TRBJ2-7, the V gene TRBV27; unclear D gene. Germline assignment: CDR1 MNHEY and CDR2 SMNVEV (reference sequence). V was shortened by 0 bases and J by 3 bases, with 9 bases between the two germline ends. The CDR3 contains 14 residues. CDR3 in DNA: TGTGCCAGCAGTTTATCTGCCAGACACTACGAGCAGTACTTC. It yields the protein CASSLSARHYEQYF.

The J gene is TRBJ2-1, the V gene TRBV5-6; 9 bases align to TRBD2. The J segment lost 2 bases and the V segment lost 4 bases, leaving 7 bases of the junction unmatched. Germline CDR1 SGHDT, CDR2 YYEEEE. The CDR3 is 16 amino acids. The CDR3 DNA reads TGTGCCAGCAGCCGCCCAGCGGGAGGCCCCTACAATGAGCAGTTCTTC. Residues: CASSRPAGGPYNEQFF.

CDR3 sequence (DNA): TGTGCCAGCAGTGAAGCGGGGGGGGGCGGGGGCCTCTCCTACAATGAGCAGTTCTTC. Protein product: CASSEAGGGGGLSYNEQFF. The V gene is TRBV6-1, the J gene TRBJ2-1; perhaps TRBD2 as D (7 bases). Germline V lookup: CDR1 MNHNS, CDR2 SASEGT. The germline V and J ends were trimmed by 0 bases and 0 bases, with 18 bases remaining between them. The CDR3 has 19 residues.

The chain uses TRBV19 and TRBJ2-1; a weak D match, TRBD2 (6 bases). V was shortened by 6 bases and J by 12 bases, with 21 bases between the two germline ends. Germline assignment: CDR1 LNHDA and CDR2 SQIVND (reference sequence). This CDR3 is built from 14 residues. CDR3 in amino acids: CASSLTRGGRGQFF. CDR3 DNA: TGTGCCAGTAGCTTAACCCGCGGAGGGAGAGGGCAGTTCTTC.

This rearrangement joins TRBV4-1 to TRBJ2-6, with D perhaps TRBD1 (5 bases). This CDR3 comprises 18 residues. The V end lost 0 bases, the J end lost 0 bases, and 12 bases lay between the germline ends. Germline loops: CDR1 MGHRA, CDR2 YSYEKL. The CDR3 protein is CASSQDPTRVSGANVLTF. The CDR3, as DNA: TGCGCCAGCAGCCAAGATCCGACCAGGGTCTCTGGGGCCAACGTCCTGACTTTC.

The rearrangement links TRBV6-6 to TRBJ2-3; no reliable D call. V was clipped by 6 bases and J by 2 bases, with 6 bases between them. CDR3 length equals 12 residues. CDR1 MNHNY and CDR2 SVGAGI come from the germline V gene (reference sequence). CDR3 DNA: TGTGCCAGCAGCGACACCACAGATACGCAGTATTTT. Its protein product is CASSDTTDTQYF.

This sequence joins TRBV7-9 and TRBJ2-1; 7 bases line up with TRBD1. Germline-derived CDR1 and CDR2 are SEHNR and FQNEAQ (reference sequence). The CDR3 is made up of 15 amino acids. With 4 bases clipped from V and 2 bases from J, the junction kept 5 bases outside the gene matches. The CDR3 nucleotides read TGTGCCAGCAGCTATCCCGGGACAGCCTACAATGAGCAGTTCTTC. Amino acid sequence: CASSYPGTAYNEQFF.

The CDR3 region is CAWSGQLLNYGYTF. DNA for the CDR3: TGTGCCTGGAGTGGACAGCTGCTTAACTATGGCTACACCTTC. The chain has TRBV30 and TRBJ1-2; weak D call: TRBD1 (5 bases). This CDR3 is built from 14 residues. V lost 1 base to trimming and J lost 1 base, with 10 bases between them. From germline, CDR1 is GTSNPN and CDR2 SVGIG (reference sequence).

The chain links TRBV27 to TRBJ1-2; tentative D call: TRBD1 (5 bases). Germline V CDR1 and CDR2: MNHEY, SMNVEV (reference sequence). V dropped 5 bases and J dropped 4 bases, with 8 bases sitting between them. This CDR3 contains 12 residues. CDR3: CASSQRGYGYTF. The CDR3 DNA reads as TGTGCCAGCAGTCAAAGGGGCTATGGCTACACCTTC.

This chain connects TRBV7-2 to TRBJ2-7, with 13 bases that match TRBD2. Trimming took 5 bases from V and 2 from J; bases not matched to a gene: 6. The CDR3 runs to 16 residues. Germline values: CDR1 SGHTA, CDR2 FQGNSA. This CDR3 reads CASSQRGTSGAYEQYF. The CDR3 DNA follows: TGTGCCAGCAGCCAACGCGGGACTAGCGGGGCCTACGAGCAGTACTTC. Drawing the rest from reference TRBV7-2 and TRBJ2-7, the complete variable domain is GAGVSQSPSNKVTEKGKDVELRCDPISGHTALYWYRQSLGQGLEFLIYFQGNSAPDKSGLPSDRFSAERTGGSVSTLTIQRTQQEDSAVYLCASSQRGTSGAYEQYFGPGTRLTVT.

The rearrangement uses TRBV4-2 and TRBJ1-2; 12 bases align to TRBD1. The V segment lost 4 bases and the J segment 9 bases; nucleotides outside the gene matches: 9. The CDR3 totals 15 residues. Germline V gives CDR1 LGHNA, CDR2 YNFKEQ. Here the CDR3 reads CASSPGDRGRVSYTF. CDR3 sequence (DNA): TGTGCCAGCAGCCCAGGGGACAGGGGGCGAGTAAGCTACACCTTC.

This chain uses TRBV6-6 with TRBJ1-5, with unresolved D. CDR1 and CDR2 (germline): MNHNY, SVGAGI (reference sequence). The CDR3 sequence is 14 residues long. V dropped 5 bases and J dropped 2 bases, with 10 bases sitting between them. The CDR3 DNA sequence: TGTGCCAGCAGTACTGTCGGGGGCAATCAGCCCCAGCATTTT. Its protein is CASSTVGGNQPQHF.

The genes are TRBV11-2 and TRBJ2-7; D unresolved. V dropped 4 bases and J dropped 2 bases, with 9 bases sitting between them. Germline V gives CDR1 SGHAT, CDR2 FQNNGV. The CDR3 sequence is 13 residues long. The CDR3 here is CASSYISAYEQYF. DNA for the CDR3: TGTGCCAGCAGCTACATAAGTGCCTACGAGCAGTACTTC.

The count of this clone is one. This chain joins TRBV19 and TRBJ1-3, with D possibly matching TRBD1 (6 bases). Trimming stripped 10 bases from V and 0 bases from J, with 13 bases between. Germline CDR1 is LNHDA and CDR2 is SQIVND (reference sequence). The CDR3 sequence is 14 residues long. CDR3 nucleotide sequence: TGTGCCACCTCTGAGGGGGTCTCTGGAAACACCATATATTTT. Its translation is CATSEGVSGNTIYF.